This T cell receptor beta chain was sequenced in a study of shared clonotypes between healthy human individuals. Study in general: CD4 naive and CD4 memory each took three plates per donor, while CD8 naive took two and CD8 memory one. Overall study findings and caveats: The naive CD4 repertoires of a few donors were compared, and approximately 5% of clonotypes were shared. Generally, estimated richness proved larger in naive subsets than it did in memory subsets.

On this clone itself: Its antigen is undetermined.

J lost 2 bases, V lost 2 bases, and 4 bases had no gene match. Germline V gene sequence: CDR1 GTSNPN, CDR2 SVGIG (reference sequence). The CDR3 extends over 14 amino acids. Profiled with immunoSEQ multiplex PCR; TCRdb holds only in-frame clones, not every one. The sample lists roughly 2,500,000 clones, more than 85% seen once, with approximately 0.35% in the top ten. Partitioning of CD4+ cells yielded a CD45RA+ naive subset and a CD45RA-negative memory subset. This TCR was sampled from a man younger than 30 in good health. Some clones in this sample may be carry-over from other donors' samples. The V call is TRBV30, the J call TRBJ1-2; TRBD1 matches at 8 bases. Sequenced: naive CD4+ T cells from PBMCs. Subset defined: CD45RA+ positively selected. The CDR3 region has the DNA TGTGCCTGGAGTCCTCGGGACAGGAACTATGGCTACACCTTC. This encodes CAWSPRDRNYGYTF.